Below are 27 T cell receptor beta chains sequenced from a single sample in a study of shared clonotypes between healthy human individuals. Here immunoSEQ multiplex PCR was the method, and the copy in TCRdb shows in-frame clones only, minus some. The sample records around 1.9 million clones, approximately 94% being singletons. As defined, naive CD8 cells were CD45RO-negative and positively selected for CCR7, with terminally differentiated effector memory CD45RA+ cells excluded. The sequencing input was naive CD8+ T cells from PBMCs. These receptors all come from a man between 18 and 29 years old in good health. Some clones in this sample may be carry-over from other donors' samples.

A note on this clone: In the same sample, other DNA sequences code for this CDR3. The chain joins TRBV19 to TRBJ1-5; unclear D gene. CDR3 size: 12 residues. Germline V CDR1 and CDR2: LNHDA, SQIVND (reference sequence). V gave up 8 bases and J gave up 0 bases, with 5 bases separating them. Written as DNA, the CDR3 is TGTGCCAGTCGGTATAGCAATCAGCCCCAGCATTTT. It translates to CASRYSNQPQHF.

The V call is TRBV7-6, the J call TRBJ2-7, with D perhaps matching TRBD2 (6 bases). Trimming took 0 bases from V and 5 from J, leaving 17 bases between them. The CDR3 has 16 residues. Germline-derived CDR1 and CDR2 are SGHVS and FNYEAQ. As DNA, the CDR3 is TGTGCCAGCAGCTTAGCCCCGGCGGGATTCCCGCACGAGCAGTACTTC. It yields the protein CASSLAPAGFPHEQYF.

This clone showed up just a few times. The V and J genes are TRBV29-1 and TRBJ1-1; possible D gene TRBD1, 5 bases. Germline assignment: CDR1 SQVTM and CDR2 ANQGSEA. The CDR3 totals 9 residues. Trimming pared 4 bases from V and 12 bases from J, leaving 9 bases between. CDR3 nucleotides: TGCAGCGTTGCAGGGAGAACTTTCTTT. This gives the protein CSVAGRTFF.

V and J are TRBV30 and TRBJ2-1; 9 bases align to TRBD1. The J segment lost 10 bases and the V segment lost 2 bases, leaving 6 bases of the junction unmatched. Germline CDR1 reads GTSNPN; CDR2 reads SVGIG (reference sequence). The CDR3 runs 13 residues. CDR3 in DNA: TGTGCCTGGAGTCTTGGCACAGGGGGCGAGCAGTTCTTC. It yields the protein CAWSLGTGGEQFF.

V and J are TRBV2 and TRBJ1-1; TRBD1 matches 7 bases. V was clipped by 8 bases and J by 1 base; unmatched bases: 1. From germline, CDR1 is SNHLY and CDR2 FYNNEI. The CDR3 extends over 12 amino acids. The CDR3 DNA sequence: TGTGCCAGCCGACAGGGGAACACTGAAGCTTTCTTT. Translating gives CASRQGNTEAFF.

The V call is TRBV9, the J call TRBJ1-5, with 8 bases identical to TRBD1. V lost 0 bases, J lost 2 bases, and 4 bases stayed unmatched. CDR1 and CDR2 (germline): SGDLS, YYNGEE. This CDR3 contains 16 residues. The CDR3 sequence is CASSVGSGQGNQPQHF. DNA for the CDR3: TGTGCCAGCAGCGTAGGTTCGGGACAGGGCAATCAGCCCCAGCATTTT.

The V gene is TRBV11-2, the J gene TRBJ2-2; D tentatively fits TRBD1 or TRBD2 (5 bases each). The V gene's germline CDR1 is SGHAT and CDR2 FQNNGV. CDR3 length equals 16 residues. V dropped 3 bases and J dropped 1 base, with 12 bases sitting between them. Here the CDR3 DNA reads TGTGCCAGCAGCTTTCCGAGGGACCTGAACACCGGGGAGCTGTTTTTT. This codes for CASSFPRDLNTGELFF.

V is TRBV7-9 and J is TRBJ1-1, with 10 bases lining up with TRBD1. V shed 5 bases, J shed 0 bases, and the junction held 12 bases outside the gene matches. The CDR3 extends over 18 amino acids. Germline values: CDR1 SEHNR, CDR2 FQNEAQ (reference sequence). The CDR3 DNA reads as TGTGCCAGCAGCCCGGGACAGGGGTGGCCCCGCATGAACACTGAAGCTTTCTTT. This encodes CASSPGQGWPRMNTEAFF.

This chain joins TRBV27 and TRBJ2-5; D is perhaps TRBD1 (5 bases). This CDR3 is 12 amino acids long. The germline V gene encodes CDR1 MNHEY and CDR2 SMNVEV (reference sequence). Deletions cut 5 bases from V and 5 bases from J, with 9 bases between. The CDR3 reads CASSTSGETQYF. In DNA, the CDR3 is TGTGCCAGCAGTACCTCAGGGGAGACCCAGTACTTC.

The gene calls are TRBV4-1 and TRBJ2-1; 9 bases are a match to TRBD2. The CDR3 has 17 amino acids. The junction had 7 bases not matched to a gene; V was cut back by 3 bases and J by 1 base. Looked up from germline, CDR1 is MGHRA and CDR2 is YSYEKL. CDR3 protein: CASSQYGLAGSYNEQFF. In nucleotides, the CDR3 is TGCGCCAGCAGCCAGTATGGGCTAGCGGGATCCTACAATGAGCAGTTCTTC.

The V gene is TRBV4-1, the J gene TRBJ2-7, with 7 bases lining up with TRBD2. The CDR3 is 15 residues long. Germline lookup yields CDR1 MGHRA and CDR2 YSYEKL. V lost 2 bases to trimming and J lost 5 bases; unmatched junction nucleotides: 9. Here the CDR3 DNA reads TGCGCCAGCAGCCAAAAAAGCGGGGCCCCTAACGAGCAGTACTTC. Protein: CASSQKSGAPNEQYF.

The V and J genes are TRBV5-1 and TRBJ2-3; either TRBD1 or TRBD2 may supply D (6 bases each). This CDR3 is built from 18 residues. Germline V gives CDR1 SGHRS, CDR2 YFSETQ. The V end lost 2 bases, the J end lost 0 bases, and 19 bases lay between the germline ends. CDR3 nucleotide sequence: TGCGCCAGCAGCTTTTGGCTCGGGGGCGCCCCTAGCACAGATACGCAGTATTTT. Translation: CASSFWLGGAPSTDTQYF.

The CDR3 region has the DNA TGTGCCAGCAGTTACGTCCCGGGACAGGGAGGGGAGACCCAGTACTTC. Amino acids: CASSYVPGQGGETQYF. This sequence joins TRBV28 and TRBJ2-5, with 9 positions matching TRBD1. The germline gives CDR1 MDHEN, CDR2 SYDVKM. Trimming removed 4 bases from V and 5 bases from J; junction bases left unmatched: 11. The CDR3 spans 16 residues.

There are a few counts of this clone. Other DNA sequences in this specimen translate into the identical CDR3. The V and J genes are TRBV5-1 and TRBJ2-1, with 12 bases identical to TRBD2. V was pared by 3 bases and J by 1 base, with 2 bases of the junction left unmatched. The CDR3 is 16 amino acids. Germline CDR1 reads SGHRS; CDR2 reads YFSETQ. Written as DNA, the CDR3 is TGCGCCAGCAGCTCCGGACTAGCGGGATCCTACAATGAGCAGTTCTTC. It translates to CASSSGLAGSYNEQFF.

The J gene is TRBJ2-7, the V gene TRBV7-9; TRBD1 aligns across 7 bases. J gave up 0 bases and V 6 bases, and 11 bases lay outside the gene matches. Germline loops: CDR1 SEHNR, CDR2 FQNEAQ (reference sequence). CDR3 length: 16 residues. CDR3 loop: CASSSGGQVHSYEQYF. CDR3 bases: TGTGCCAGCAGTTCGGGCGGACAGGTCCACTCCTACGAGCAGTACTTC.

This chain joins TRBV30 and TRBJ2-1; no firm D call. Germline V CDR1 and CDR2: GTSNPN, SVGIG (reference sequence). V lost 5 bases and J 7 bases, leaving 15 bases between the germline ends. CDR3 size: 13 residues. The CDR3 nucleotides are TGTGCCTGGGATAATGGGGTTTGGAATGAGCAGTTCTTC. It encodes CAWDNGVWNEQFF.

The chain recombines TRBV14 with TRBJ2-3; 8 nucleotides agree with TRBD1. The germline CDR1 and CDR2 sequences are SGHDN and FVKESK. This CDR3 spans 16 amino acids. J was trimmed by 4 bases and V by 1 base; bases with no gene match: 7. The CDR3 loop is CASSQGTDRASDTQYF. Written as DNA, the CDR3 is TGTGCCAGCAGCCAAGGAACGGACAGGGCCTCAGATACGCAGTATTTT.

The chain recombines TRBV19 with TRBJ1-1; perhaps TRBD1 as D (5 bases). The CDR3 sequence is 13 residues long. Looked up from germline, CDR1 is LNHDA and CDR2 is SQIVND (reference sequence). Trimming shortened V by 6 bases and J by 3 bases, and 11 bases separated the two germline ends. Written as DNA, the CDR3 is TGTGCCAGTAGCGTACCAGGGTACACTGAAGCTTTCTTT. It yields the protein CASSVPGYTEAFF.

The chain carries TRBV11-2 and TRBJ1-4; TRBD1 is a possible D gene (5 bases). V gave up 3 bases and J gave up 1 base, with 12 bases separating them. Germline-derived CDR1 and CDR2 are SGHAT and FQNNGV. The CDR3 is 16 residues long. The DNA of the CDR3 is TGTGCCAGCAGCTTGACCCCAGGGTTAACTAATGAAAAACTGTTTTTT. This sequence encodes CASSLTPGLTNEKLFF. The variable domain in full, completed from reference TRBV11-2 and TRBJ1-4, reads EAGVAQSPRYKIIEKRQSVAFWCNPISGHATLYWYQQILGQGPKLLIQFQNNGVVDDSQLPKDRFSAERLKGVDSTLKIQPAKLEDSAVYLCASSLTPGLTNEKLFFGSGTQLSVL.

The chain carries TRBV11-3 and TRBJ2-7, with 8 bases matching TRBD2. The CDR3 extends over 11 amino acids. J gave up 5 bases and V 7 bases, and 1 base lay outside the gene matches. Germline values: CDR1 SGHNT, CDR2 YENEEA. CDR3 in DNA: TGTGCCAGCACGGGAGGGGACGAGCAGTACTTC. Protein product: CASTGGDEQYF.

On this clone: Other DNA sequences of this sample code for an identical CDR3. The V call is TRBV7-9, the J call TRBJ2-7; 11 bases are shared with TRBD1. The CDR3 has 15 residues. The germline V gene encodes CDR1 SEHNR and CDR2 FQNEAQ (reference sequence). V was clipped by 4 bases and J by 0 bases; unmatched bases: 2. The CDR3 sequence: CASSSGTGGSYEQYF. The CDR3 DNA reads as TGTGCCAGCAGCTCCGGGACAGGGGGCTCCTACGAGCAGTACTTC.

This clone appeared a single time. The genes are TRBV27 and TRBJ2-1; 9 bases are shared with TRBD2. Trimming removed 0 bases from V and 9 bases from J; junction bases left unmatched: 9. This CDR3 has 16 residues. Per germline, CDR1 MNHEY and CDR2 SMNVEV (reference sequence). CDR3 nucleotides: TGTGCCAGCAGTTTATCGAGCGGGAGGCCCTCTTTTGAGCAGTTCTTC. Residues: CASSLSSGRPSFEQFF.

The chain recombines TRBV27 with TRBJ2-5; possible D gene TRBD2, 7 bases. Trimming left V 2 bases short and J 5 bases short, with 15 bases between. The germline gives CDR1 MNHEY, CDR2 SMNVEV (reference sequence). CDR3 length: 15 amino acids. The CDR3 loop is CASSLGAGAWETQYF. CDR3 sequence (DNA): TGTGCCAGCAGTTTAGGGGCGGGGGCATGGGAGACCCAGTACTTC.

The V call is TRBV28, the J call TRBJ2-7; 13 bases align to TRBD2. This CDR3 has 15 amino acids. Germline CDR1 MDHEN, CDR2 SYDVKM. Trimming at V came to 6 bases and at J to 2 bases, leaving 4 bases not matched to a gene. The DNA for the CDR3 is TGTGCCAGCAGCTACGGGACTAGCGGGACCTACGAGCAGTACTTC. As protein: CASSYGTSGTYEQYF.

In DNA form, the CDR3 reads TGTGCCAGCAGCCGAGGGGTCCTGGGGGAGCAGTACTTC. Amino acids: CASSRGVLGEQYF. The V gene is TRBV13, the J gene TRBJ2-7; D may correspond to TRBD1 or TRBD2 (5 bases each). V was pared by 5 bases and J by 7 bases, with 15 bases between. Per the germline V gene, CDR1 is PRHDT and CDR2 is FYEKMQ (reference sequence). This CDR3 has 13 amino acids.

V is TRBV7-9 and J is TRBJ2-7, with 9 bases that match TRBD1. Losses at the gene ends were 4 bases for V and 2 bases for J; bases not matched to a gene: 12. Germline V gene data show CDR1 as SEHNR and CDR2 as FQNEAQ (reference sequence). This CDR3 contains 17 residues. The CDR3 region has the DNA TGTGCCAGCAGCTCCGGCGGTCCGGGACAGGGTGCCTACGAGCAGTACTTC. As protein: CASSSGGPGQGAYEQYF.

The chain employs TRBV11-2 and TRBJ2-1; no reliable D call. Germline CDR1 is SGHAT and CDR2 is FQNNGV. The length of the CDR3 is 16 residues. V gave up 3 bases and J gave up 0 bases, with 12 bases separating them. The CDR3, as DNA: TGTGCCAGCAGCTTCGACAATTATGGCTCCTACAATGAGCAGTTCTTC. Protein sequence: CASSFDNYGSYNEQFF.